The clone carrying this T cell receptor (beta chain) was observed once. In the original processing: The authors estimated nucleated cell counts from reference gene primer amplification. Generated by immunoSEQ multiplex PCR, the TCRdb table keeps only in-frame clones and is missing some. V and J calls plus clone size are reproduced from that table; the DNA served to infer D and trimming. The repertoire includes around 450,000 clones, around 88% of them detected once, and roughly 4% sits in the top ten. The CDR3 is 12 amino acids. CDR1 is SNHLY, CDR2 FYNNEI, per germline. V was cut by 1 base and J by 3 bases, with 4 bases left in between. The data originate from a study of blood T cell repertoires in COVID-19.

The V and J genes are TRBV2 and TRBJ2-7; D not resolved. The specimen sequenced was peripheral blood. The TCR originated in a woman aged 25-40 years with acute or convalescent COVID-19. CDR3 DNA: TGTGCCAGCAGTGAAGACTACTACGAGCAGTACTTC. Translation: CASSEDYYEQYF.